The clone carrying this TCR beta chain was seen more than once but under ten times. Its target is not known. The source of the sample is a study of vaccination effects on CD4 cells after COVID-19. Upon completion of about 10 days in culture, CD4+ T cells were isolated. The assay was immunoSEQ multiplex PCR, and TCRdb's table has in-frame clones only and misses some. This sample has tens of thousands of clones, with approximately 73% found just once. The sequence was collected from a human donor who received a COVID-19 vaccine. The starting material was CD4+ T cells from PBMCs cultured without peptide, obtained before COVID-19 vaccination.

CDR3 in DNA: TGTGCCAGCAGCCGCGGACAGGGTGTTCCTTGGAGCTCCTACGAGCAGTACTTC. Translation: CASSRGQGVPWSSYEQYF. The V and J genes are TRBV14 and TRBJ2-7, with 8 bases matching TRBD1. The CDR3 runs 18 residues. In germline, CDR1 is SGHDN, CDR2 FVKESK. V shed 4 bases, J shed 0 bases, and the junction held 14 bases outside the gene matches.